A single sample is the source of the 9 T cell receptor beta chains below, sequenced in a study of radiation and T cells in renal cell carcinoma (dated by TCRdb to the early 2020s). The protocol used for the library was the immunoSEQ multiplex PCR assay. Imported from immuneACCESS, the table was reduced by TCRdb to in-frame sequences with V and J called. These copies leave out some clones; in studies compared against another copy, an unresolved V gene accounts for under half, and the cause of the remainder is not known. In this sample the table shows about 160,000 clones, about 85% of which occur a single time. The ten largest clones take up roughly 4% of the sample. The time point label, read with the paper, signifies: baseline pretreatment blood. The treatment or condition tag for this specimen amounts to: 15 Gy SBRT to primary tumor, nephrectomy 4 weeks later. The sequenced sample was blood, obtained from a patient whose treatment included radiotherapy and nephrectomy. The origin of the receptors is a woman in her 70s with renal cell carcinoma.

The chain carries TRBV5-4 and TRBJ1-2; D remains ambiguous. The CDR3 sequence is 17 residues long. From germline, CDR1 is SGHNT and CDR2 YYREEE (reference sequence). Between the trimmed V and J ends, which lost 0 bases and 4 bases, there was a span of 19 bases. CDR3 loop: CASSLAQAKTLSYGYTF. The DNA of the CDR3 is TGTGCCAGCAGCTTGGCCCAGGCAAAGACGCTATCCTATGGCTACACCTTC.

V and J are TRBV6-5 and TRBJ1-1; D uncertain. V was trimmed by 0 bases and J by 1 base, leaving 12 bases between them. The CDR3 consists of 16 residues. Germline CDR1 and CDR2: MNHEY and SVGAGI. CDR3 coding DNA: TGTGCCAGCAGTTACTCGAATGGGCAGCCGAACACTGAAGCTTTCTTT. Translating gives CASSYSNGQPNTEAFF.

This sequence joins TRBV28 and TRBJ1-6; 8 nucleotides line up with TRBD1. From germline, CDR1 is MDHEN and CDR2 SYDVKM. There are 15 residues in the CDR3. V was pared by 5 bases and J by 5 bases, with 5 bases of the junction left unmatched. The CDR3 region has the DNA TGTGCCAGCAGTGTCTCGGGACAGGATAATTCACCCCTCCACTTT. Translated: CASSVSGQDNSPLHF.

The J gene is TRBJ1-6, the V gene TRBV28; D gene ambiguous. V was pared by 2 bases and J by 10 bases, with 3 bases between. CDR1 MDHEN and CDR2 SYDVKM come from the germline V gene. The CDR3 is 11 amino acids. The CDR3 coding sequence is TGTGCCAGCAGTTTAGACTCACCCCTCCACTTT. Translation: CASSLDSPLHF.

This chain links TRBV18 with TRBJ1-2; 8 nucleotides align to TRBD1. Germline V gene sequence: CDR1 KGHSH, CDR2 LQKENI. With 3 bases clipped from V and 8 bases from J, the junction kept 8 bases outside the gene matches. The CDR3 loop spans 14 amino acids. The CDR3 here is CASSPDQGARGYTF. The CDR3 DNA sequence: TGTGCCAGCTCACCGGATCAGGGGGCGCGGGGCTACACCTTC.

The chain combines TRBV7-9 with TRBJ2-6; D might be TRBD1 (6 bases). Trimming took 0 bases from V and 6 from J, leaving 12 bases between them. The CDR3 has 16 amino acids. From germline, CDR1 is SEHNR and CDR2 FQNEAQ (reference sequence). The CDR3 here is CASSLALGGEANVLTF. The CDR3 bases are TGTGCCAGCAGCTTAGCGTTAGGGGGTGAGGCCAACGTCCTGACTTTC.

Concerning this clone: One end of the junction does not line up with germline, which may come from a read error. This chain joins TRBV7-7 and TRBJ2-5; D is tentatively TRBD1 or TRBD2 (5 bases each). Per germline, CDR1 SSHAT and CDR2 FNYEAQ (reference sequence). The CDR3 spans 14 residues. In DNA form, the CDR3 reads TGTGCTAGCAGCCCCGCCCCGGGGCCGGAGACCCAGTACTTC. Encoded protein: CASSPAPGPETQYF.

The rearrangement joins TRBV4-3 to TRBJ2-1, with 16 bases lining up with TRBD2. V was pared by 4 bases and J by 1 base, with 1 base of the junction left unmatched. The CDR3 consists of 17 residues. Germline CDR1 and CDR2: LGHNA and YSLEER. The CDR3 loop reads CASSPGLAGGSYNEQFF. For the CDR3, the DNA is TGCGCCAGCAGCCCGGGACTAGCGGGGGGGTCCTACAATGAGCAGTTCTTC.

V gene TRBV7-6 combines with J gene TRBJ2-1; 9 positions match TRBD1. Germline trimming cut 3 bases from V and 2 bases from J; bases unmatched to any gene: 5. This CDR3 is 16 amino acids long. The V gene's germline CDR1 is SGHVS and CDR2 FNYEAQ. The CDR3 nucleotides are TGTGCCAGCAGCTTGGGACAGGGCGGGACCTACAATGAGCAGTTCTTC. Translated: CASSLGQGGTYNEQFF.